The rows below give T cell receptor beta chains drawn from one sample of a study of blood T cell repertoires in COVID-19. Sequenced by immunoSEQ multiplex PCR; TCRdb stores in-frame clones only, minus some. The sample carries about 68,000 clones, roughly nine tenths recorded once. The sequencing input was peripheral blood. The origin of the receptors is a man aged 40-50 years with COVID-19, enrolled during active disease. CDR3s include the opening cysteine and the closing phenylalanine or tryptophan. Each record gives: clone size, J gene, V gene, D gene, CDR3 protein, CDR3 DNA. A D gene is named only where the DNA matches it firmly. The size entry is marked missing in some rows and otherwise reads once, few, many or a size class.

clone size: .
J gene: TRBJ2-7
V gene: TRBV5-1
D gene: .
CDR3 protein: CASSLDGTGVTAWEQYF
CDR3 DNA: TGCGCCAGCAGCTTGGATGGTACCGGGGTAACAGCCTGGGAGCAGTACTTC

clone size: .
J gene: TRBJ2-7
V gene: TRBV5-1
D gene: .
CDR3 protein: CASSSLTGRSSYEQYF
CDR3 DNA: TGCGCCAGCAGCTCCCTCACGGGTCGAAGCTCCTACGAGCAGTACTTC

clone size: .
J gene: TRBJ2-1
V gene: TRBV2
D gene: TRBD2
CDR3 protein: CASSAPSGGNNEQFF
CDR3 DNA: TGTGCCAGCAGCGCCCCTAGCGGGGGTAACAATGAGCAGTTCTTC

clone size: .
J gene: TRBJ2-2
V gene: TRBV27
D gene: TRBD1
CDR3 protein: CASRPGQGTGELFF
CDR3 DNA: TGTGCCAGCAGACCGGGACAGGGCACCGGGGAGCTGTTTTTT

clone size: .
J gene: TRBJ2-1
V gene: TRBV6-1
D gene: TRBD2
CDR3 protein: CASSEDPGGEQFF
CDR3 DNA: TGTGCCAGCAGCGAAGACCCGGGGGGTGAGCAGTTCTTC

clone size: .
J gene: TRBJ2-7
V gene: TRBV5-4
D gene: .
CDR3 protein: CASSLLPGYSSYEQYF
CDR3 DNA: TGTGCCAGCAGCTTGCTGCCAGGGTACAGCTCCTACGAGCAGTACTTC

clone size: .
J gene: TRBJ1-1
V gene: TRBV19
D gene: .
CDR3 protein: CASMKGREGGTEAFF
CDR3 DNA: TGTGCCAGTATGAAGGGTAGGGAAGGGGGCACTGAAGCTTTCTTT

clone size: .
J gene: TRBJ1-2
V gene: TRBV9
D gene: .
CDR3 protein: CASSPSAVNYGYTF
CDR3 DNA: TGTGCCAGCTCTCCTAGTGCGGTAAACTATGGCTACACCTTC

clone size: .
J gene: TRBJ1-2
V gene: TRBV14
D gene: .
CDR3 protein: CASSQVYNYGYTF
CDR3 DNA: TGTGCCAGCAGCCAAGTATATAACTATGGCTACACCTTC

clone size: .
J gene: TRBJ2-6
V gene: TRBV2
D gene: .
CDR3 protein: CASALEGLGANVLTF
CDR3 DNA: TGTGCCAGCGCTCTGGAGGGGCTCGGGGCCAACGTCCTGACTTTC

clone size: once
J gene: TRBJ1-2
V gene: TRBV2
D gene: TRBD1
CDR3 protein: CASTSTGVYGYTF
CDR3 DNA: TGTGCCAGCACCTCGACAGGGGTATATGGCTACACCTTC

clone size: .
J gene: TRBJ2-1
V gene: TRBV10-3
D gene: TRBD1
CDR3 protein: CARDRASSYNEQFF
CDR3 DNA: TGTGCCAGGGACAGAGCTTCTTCATACAATGAGCAGTTCTTC

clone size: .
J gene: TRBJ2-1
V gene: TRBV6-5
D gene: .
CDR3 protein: CASTTAEGNEQFF
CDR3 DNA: TGTGCCAGCACCACAGCTGAAGGCAATGAGCAGTTCTTC

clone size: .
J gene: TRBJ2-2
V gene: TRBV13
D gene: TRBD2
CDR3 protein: CASTPVASGTGELFF
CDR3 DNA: TGTGCCAGCACCCCCGTGGCTAGCGGAACCGGGGAGCTGTTTTTT

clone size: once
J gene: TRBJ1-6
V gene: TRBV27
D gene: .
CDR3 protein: CASSPLEGSMGNSPLHF
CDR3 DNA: TGTGCCAGCAGTCCCCTGGAGGGGAGTATGGGAAATTCACCCCTCCACTTT

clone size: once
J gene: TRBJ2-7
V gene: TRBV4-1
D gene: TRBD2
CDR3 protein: CASSQEGVAGFTSYEQYF
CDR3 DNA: TGCGCCAGCAGCCAAGAAGGGGTAGCGGGGTTTACCTCCTACGAGCAGTACTTC

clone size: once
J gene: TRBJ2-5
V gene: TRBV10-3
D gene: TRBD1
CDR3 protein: CAIRPTGGQETQYF
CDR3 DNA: TGTGCCATCAGGCCTACAGGGGGACAAGAGACCCAGTACTTC

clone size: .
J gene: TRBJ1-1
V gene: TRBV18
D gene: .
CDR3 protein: CASSPMGAGDTEAFF
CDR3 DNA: TGTGCCAGCTCACCAATGGGGGCCGGAGACACTGAAGCTTTCTTT

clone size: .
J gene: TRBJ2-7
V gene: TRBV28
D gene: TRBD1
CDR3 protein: CASSFGGQINEQYF
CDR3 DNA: TGTGCCAGCAGTTTTGGGGGACAGATCAACGAGCAGTACTTC

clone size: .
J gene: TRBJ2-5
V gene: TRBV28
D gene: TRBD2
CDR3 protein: CASRDGTSLKTQYF
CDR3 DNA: TGTGCCAGCCGCGACGGGACTAGCTTAAAGACCCAGTACTTC

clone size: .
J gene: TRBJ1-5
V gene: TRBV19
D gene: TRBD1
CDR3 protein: CASSLGQGENQPQHF
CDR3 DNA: TGTGCCAGTAGTTTGGGACAGGGGGAGAATCAGCCCCAGCATTTT

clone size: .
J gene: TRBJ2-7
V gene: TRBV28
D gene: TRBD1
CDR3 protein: CASSYGGQVEDEQYF
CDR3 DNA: TGTGCCAGCAGCTATGGGGGACAGGTGGAGGACGAGCAGTACTTC

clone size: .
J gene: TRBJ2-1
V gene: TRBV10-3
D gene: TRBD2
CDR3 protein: CAISLADDNEQFF
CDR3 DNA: TGTGCCATCAGCCTAGCGGACGACAATGAGCAGTTCTTC

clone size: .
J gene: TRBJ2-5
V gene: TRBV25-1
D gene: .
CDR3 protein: CASLSWGGPGTQYF
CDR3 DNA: TGTGCCAGCCTATCGTGGGGGGGGCCTGGGACCCAGTACTTC

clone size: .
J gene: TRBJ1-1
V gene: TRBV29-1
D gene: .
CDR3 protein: CSVVRVGEAFF
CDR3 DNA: TGCAGCGTTGTCAGGGTGGGTGAAGCTTTCTTT

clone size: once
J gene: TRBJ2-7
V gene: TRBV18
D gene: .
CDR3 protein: CASSPRSRALEQYF
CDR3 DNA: TGTGCCAGCTCACCGCGGTCTCGTGCGCTCGAGCAGTACTTC

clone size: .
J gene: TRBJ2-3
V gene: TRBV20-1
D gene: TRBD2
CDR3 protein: CSAGGTSGVFPPPDTQYF
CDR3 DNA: TGCAGTGCTGGTGGGACTAGCGGGGTTTTCCCCCCCCCAGATACGCAGTATTTT

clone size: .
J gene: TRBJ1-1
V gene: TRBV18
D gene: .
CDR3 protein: CASSPGAQVEAFF
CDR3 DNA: TGTGCCAGCTCACCGGGGGCGCAGGTTGAAGCTTTCTTT

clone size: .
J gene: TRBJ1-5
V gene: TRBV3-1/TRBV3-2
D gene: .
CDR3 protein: CASSQDVNQPQHF
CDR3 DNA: TGTGCCAGCAGCCAAGATGTAAATCAGCCCCAGCATTTT

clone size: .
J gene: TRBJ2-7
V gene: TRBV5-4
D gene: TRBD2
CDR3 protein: CASTEGSGGAEQYF
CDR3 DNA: TGTGCCAGCACCGAGGGTAGCGGGGGGGCCGAGCAGTACTTC

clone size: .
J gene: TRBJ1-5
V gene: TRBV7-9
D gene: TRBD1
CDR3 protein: CASSLGPDRDKHF
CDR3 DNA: TGTGCCAGCAGCTTAGGCCCGGACAGGGACAAGCATTTT

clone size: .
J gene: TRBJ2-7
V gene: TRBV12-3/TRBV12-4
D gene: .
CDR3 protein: CASSPASFYEQYF
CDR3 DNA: TGTGCCAGCAGTCCGGCTAGTTTTTACGAGCAGTACTTC

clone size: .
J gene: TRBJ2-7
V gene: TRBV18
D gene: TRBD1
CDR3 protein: CASSPGTVPEQYF
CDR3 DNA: TGTGCCAGCTCACCAGGGACAGTCCCCGAGCAGTACTTC

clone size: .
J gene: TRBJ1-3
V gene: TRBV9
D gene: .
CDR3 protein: CASSVVSGISGNTIYF
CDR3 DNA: TGTGCCAGCAGCGTCGTTTCAGGTATCTCTGGAAACACCATATATTTT

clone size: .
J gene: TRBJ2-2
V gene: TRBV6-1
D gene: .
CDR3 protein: CASSDAGTHRQGELFF
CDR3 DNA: TGTGCCAGCAGTGACGCCGGGACACACAGGCAAGGGGAGCTGTTTTTT

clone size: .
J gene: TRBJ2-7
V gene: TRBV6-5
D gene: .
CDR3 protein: CASSYSSSYEQYF
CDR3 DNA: TGTGCCAGCAGTTACTCGAGCTCCTACGAGCAGTACTTC

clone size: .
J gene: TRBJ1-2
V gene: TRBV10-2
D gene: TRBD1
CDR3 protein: CASTGTGSYGYTF
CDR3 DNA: TGCGCCAGCACTGGGACAGGTAGCTATGGCTACACCTTC

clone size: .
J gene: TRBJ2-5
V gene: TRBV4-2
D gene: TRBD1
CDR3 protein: CASSQDRAGGETQYF
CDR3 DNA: TGTGCCAGCAGCCAAGATCGGGCAGGGGGTGAGACCCAGTACTTC

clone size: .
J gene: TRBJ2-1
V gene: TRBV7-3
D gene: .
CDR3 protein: CASSLARSSYNEQFF
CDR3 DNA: TGTGCCAGCAGCTTAGCTAGAAGCTCCTACAATGAGCAGTTCTTC

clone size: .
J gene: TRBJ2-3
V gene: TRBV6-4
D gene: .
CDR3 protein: CASSDTGTDTQYF
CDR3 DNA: TGTGCCAGCAGTGACACCGGGACAGATACGCAGTATTTT

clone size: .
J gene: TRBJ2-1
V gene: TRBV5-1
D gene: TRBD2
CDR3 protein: CASRRTSGGLSSYNEQFF
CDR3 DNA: TGCGCCAGCAGGAGGACTAGCGGGGGGCTTAGCTCCTACAATGAGCAGTTCTTC

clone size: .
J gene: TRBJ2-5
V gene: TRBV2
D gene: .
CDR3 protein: CASRSGQPQETQYF
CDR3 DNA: TGTGCCAGCAGATCCGGACAGCCCCAAGAGACCCAGTACTTC

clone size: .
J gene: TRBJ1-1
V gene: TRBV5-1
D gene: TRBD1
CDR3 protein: CASSLQGGTEAFF
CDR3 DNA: TGCGCCAGCAGCTTACAGGGGGGCACTGAAGCTTTCTTT

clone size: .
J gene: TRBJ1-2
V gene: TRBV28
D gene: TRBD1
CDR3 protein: CASSPAGTGTYGYTF
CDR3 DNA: TGTGCCAGCAGTCCCGCCGGGACAGGGACCTATGGCTACACCTTC

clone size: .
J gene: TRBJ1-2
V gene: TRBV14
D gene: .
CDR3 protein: CASSRYTEYGYTF
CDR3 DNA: TGTGCCAGCAGCCGTTACACGGAGTATGGCTACACCTTC

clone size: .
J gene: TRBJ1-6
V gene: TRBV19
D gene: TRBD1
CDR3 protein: CASRETGAYNSPLHF
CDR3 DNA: TGTGCCAGCAGGGAGACAGGGGCTTATAATTCACCCCTCCACTTT

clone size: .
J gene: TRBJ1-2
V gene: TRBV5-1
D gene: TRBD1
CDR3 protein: CASSDTGGHYGYTF
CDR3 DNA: TGCGCCAGCAGCGATACAGGGGGCCACTATGGCTACACCTTC

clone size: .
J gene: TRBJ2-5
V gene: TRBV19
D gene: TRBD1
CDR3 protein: CASTRDRGGETQYF
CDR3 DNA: TGTGCCAGTACCAGGGACAGGGGCGGAGAGACCCAGTACTTC

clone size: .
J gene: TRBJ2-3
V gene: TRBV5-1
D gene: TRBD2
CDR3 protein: CASSLSGGFADTQYF
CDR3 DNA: TGCGCCAGCAGCCTGAGCGGGGGGTTTGCAGATACGCAGTATTTT

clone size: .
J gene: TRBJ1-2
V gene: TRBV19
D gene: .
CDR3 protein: CASSIAPRGSYGYTF
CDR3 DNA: TGTGCCAGTAGTATCGCCCCCCGAGGAAGCTATGGCTACACCTTC

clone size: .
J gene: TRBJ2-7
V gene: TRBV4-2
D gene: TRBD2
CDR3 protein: CASSQENSPGLASGEQYF
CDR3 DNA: TGTGCCAGCAGCCAAGAAAATAGTCCGGGACTAGCGTCGGGCGAGCAGTACTTC

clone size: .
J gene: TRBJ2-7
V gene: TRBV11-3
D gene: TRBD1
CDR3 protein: CASSLEDRGRPYEQYF
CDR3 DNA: TGTGCCAGCAGCCTCGAAGACAGGGGACGCCCCTACGAGCAGTACTTC

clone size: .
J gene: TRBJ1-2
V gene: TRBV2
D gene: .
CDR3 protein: CASRTDIAAYGYTF
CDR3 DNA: TGTGCCAGCAGGACAGACATAGCGGCCTATGGCTACACCTTC